This paragraph covers one T cell receptor (beta chain) sequence. The data were obtained in a study of PD-L1 blockade in urothelial cancer. In the study overall: Male sex and bladder-origin urothelial cancer were recorded for about 90% of the roughly 30 patients. Blood was analyzed 3 weeks (second dose) and 6 weeks after treatment start.

Synthetic analogs of TCR templates were spiked into every PCR. Profiled with immunoSEQ multiplex PCR; TCRdb holds only in-frame clones, not every one. The data contain roughly 29,000 clones, around 80% of them seen just once; the ten biggest clones take up just under 3%. Specified time point: peripheral blood 6 weeks after treatment start. This CDR3 has 14 amino acids. Germline V CDR1 and CDR2: MNHNS, SASEGT. J lost 6 bases, V lost 2 bases, and 4 bases had no gene match. The starting material was PBMCs, obtained around atezolizumab (anti-PD-L1) treatment. This sequence joins TRBV6-1 and TRBJ1-5; 7 positions match TRBD1. The receptor's source is a man in his 70s with urothelial cancer. The CDR3 DNA reads TGTGCCAGCAGTGAAAGAACAGGGGTTCAGCCCCAGCATTTT. Translated, it gives CASSERTGVQPQHF.